This T cell receptor beta chain came from a study of blood T cell repertoires in COVID-19. The overall study: There were acute and convalescent COVID-19 samples, and they came from the United States, Italy and Spain. PBMCs, B-cell-depleted T cells, or T cells were the source of the cDNA or gDNA that made up the material.

Cohort 3 recovered donors had two negative PCRs, clearance, or symptom resolution. CDR3 length: 11 residues. CDR1 is SEHNR and CDR2 is FQNEAQ in the germline V gene (reference sequence). Trimming took 2 bases from V and 8 from J, leaving 6 bases between them. This clone came up a few times. Produced via immunoSEQ multiplex PCR; TCRdb's table is partial and in-frame only. The repertoire holds fewer than 400,000 clones, roughly 86% seen once, with about 1.8% in the top ten. The receptor comes from a woman aged 25 to 45 who had recovered from COVID-19. V gene TRBV7-9 combines with J gene TRBJ1-1; D ambiguous. Sequencing was carried out using PBMCs or T cells enriched from blood (not recorded which). CDR3 coding DNA: TGTGCCAGCAGCTTAAACCGGGAAGCTTTCTTT. This sequence encodes CASSLNREAFF. Based on the CDR3 plus reference TRBV7-9 and TRBJ1-1, the full variable domain is DTGVSQNPRHKITKRGQNVTFRCDPISEHNRLYWYRQTLGQGPEFLTYFQNEAQLEKSRLLSDRFSAERPKGSFSTLEIQRTEQGDSAMYLCASSLNREAFFGQGTRLTVV.